The present entry profiles one TCR beta chain with its context. CDR1 is MGHRA, CDR2 YSYEKL, per germline. The CDR3 has 14 amino acids. Trimming left V 1 base short and J 2 bases short, with 8 bases between. These data come from a study of T cell changes during pregnancy in multiple sclerosis. Profiling relied on immunoSEQ multiplex PCR, and the TCRdb table lists in-frame clones only, not all of them. The sample yields around 72,000 clones, 91% seen once. The specimen was peripheral blood, collected in the third trimester of pregnancy. The chain links TRBV4-1 to TRBJ1-1; D remains ambiguous. The TCR sequence derives from a female donor in good health, enrolled as a control in a pregnancy study. The CDR3 DNA sequence: TGCGCCAGCAGCCAAGTTTCCATTAACACTGAAGCTTTCTTT. Translated: CASSQVSINTEAFF.